The rows below give T cell receptor beta chains drawn from one sample of a study of cytomegalovirus exposure and HLA in healthy donors. Profiled with immunoSEQ multiplex PCR; TCRdb holds only in-frame clones, not every one. This sample has around 170,000 clones, with more than 65% found just once. The specimen was PBMCs. All receptors come from a middle-aged man in good health and CMV-seronegative. Each CDR3 is given with its conserved first and last residue. D genes are given only for firm matches. Clone size is not always given. Where it is, it says once, few, many or a class for expanded clones.

D: -
size: few
J: TRBJ2-7
V: TRBV18
DNA: TGTGCCAGCTCACCACAATTGGGCACTAGACTCCTGCGGTACTTC
CDR3: CASSPQLGTRLLRYF

D: TRBD1
size: few
J: TRBJ2-7
V: TRBV6-5
DNA: TGTGCCAGCAGTTACTCGGTCGGGACAGCCCGAAAGGAGCAGTACTTC
CDR3: CASSYSVGTARKEQYF

D: -
size: -
J: TRBJ1-2
V: TRBV10-3
DNA: TGTGCCATCAGCGCTGACAGCTATGGCTACACCTTC
CDR3: CAISADSYGYTF

D: TRBD1
size: -
J: TRBJ1-3
V: TRBV18
DNA: TGTGCCAGCTCGGGACAGGGGGGCGTCTCTGGAAACACCATATATTTT
CDR3: CASSGQGGVSGNTIYF

D: -
size: -
J: TRBJ1-6
V: TRBV12-5
DNA: TGTGCTAGTGGTTTGACAGGGACGACGTCGCCCCTCCACTTT
CDR3: CASGLTGTTSPLHF

D: -
size: -
J: TRBJ2-3
V: TRBV5-5
DNA: TGTGCCAGCAGCTCCACTAGCACAGATACGCAGTATTTT
CDR3: CASSSTSTDTQYF

D: -
size: -
J: TRBJ1-2
V: TRBV7-2
DNA: TGTGCCAGCAGCTTGGTTAACAGACATGGCTACACCTTC
CDR3: CASSLVNRHGYTF

D: -
size: -
J: TRBJ1-2
V: TRBV4-3
DNA: TGCGCCAGCAGCCACTTGCCGATGACAGGTACCTATGGCTACACCTTC
CDR3: CASSHLPMTGTYGYTF

D: TRBD1
size: -
J: TRBJ1-2
V: TRBV5-6
DNA: TGTGCCAGCAGCATAGACAGGGGGCTAGACTATGGCTACACCTTC
CDR3: CASSIDRGLDYGYTF

D: TRBD1
size: -
J: TRBJ2-7
V: TRBV6-5
DNA: TGTGCCAGCAGTTACTCGGGACAGGGCTCCTACGAGCAGTACTTC
CDR3: CASSYSGQGSYEQYF

D: TRBD2
size: -
J: TRBJ2-2
V: TRBV5-6
DNA: TGTGCCAGCAGCGGAATATTAGCGGGGGATGACACCGGGGAGCTGTTTTTT
CDR3: CASSGILAGDDTGELFF

D: TRBD2
size: -
J: TRBJ2-3
V: TRBV2
DNA: TGTGCCAGCAGTCTAGCGGGGACTAGCACAGATACGCAGTATTTT
CDR3: CASSLAGTSTDTQYF

D: TRBD1
size: -
J: TRBJ2-6
V: TRBV5-1
DNA: TGCGCCAGCACCTCGGATGGGACAGGGTCTGGGGCCAACGTCCTGACTTTC
CDR3: CASTSDGTGSGANVLTF

D: -
size: -
J: TRBJ1-6
V: TRBV10-3
DNA: TGTGCCACCTCCGAGGGCACAGGGTACCCCCCATACCACTTT
CDR3: CATSEGTGYPPYHF

D: -
size: -
J: TRBJ2-1
V: TRBV27
DNA: TGTGCCAGCAGTTTCGGCAATGAGCAGTTCTTC
CDR3: CASSFGNEQFF

D: -
size: -
J: TRBJ1-5
V: TRBV7-8
DNA: TGTGCCAGCAGCTTGGAGTCCCGGGTCAGCAATCAGCCCCAGCATTTT
CDR3: CASSLESRVSNQPQHF

D: -
size: few
J: TRBJ1-1
V: TRBV5-1
DNA: TGCGCCAGCAGCTTAGAACCCGACCGGTACAGGGCAGAAGCTTTCTTT
CDR3: CASSLEPDRYRAEAFF

D: TRBD1
size: -
J: TRBJ2-7
V: TRBV6-1
DNA: TGTGCCAGCAGTGGTTCGACAGGGGACGGGTCCTACGAGCAGTACTTC
CDR3: CASSGSTGDGSYEQYF

D: TRBD1
size: once
J: TRBJ1-1
V: TRBV25-1
DNA: TGTGCCACCCGAACGGACAGGATGAACACTGAAGCTTTCTTT
CDR3: CATRTDRMNTEAFF

D: TRBD1
size: -
J: TRBJ1-5
V: TRBV2
DNA: TGTGCCAGCAGTGGAAAGGGGGGACAGGGGAGGTCCAATCAGCCCCAGCATTTT
CDR3: CASSGKGGQGRSNQPQHF

D: -
size: few
J: TRBJ2-3
V: TRBV7-2
DNA: TGTGCCAGCAGCGCACAAGGGGGGGCACAGGATACGCAGTATTTT
CDR3: CASSAQGGAQDTQYF

D: -
size: -
J: TRBJ2-5
V: TRBV29-1
DNA: TGCAGCGTTGGGGGGCTGGAGACCCAGTACTTC
CDR3: CSVGGLETQYF

D: -
size: few
J: TRBJ1-5
V: TRBV2
DNA: TGTGCCAGCAGTCCCTCCGTTAATCAGCCCCAGCATTTT
CDR3: CASSPSVNQPQHF

D: TRBD1
size: -
J: TRBJ2-7
V: TRBV9
DNA: TGTGCCAGCAGCTCACAGGGGTCCGAGCAGTACTTC
CDR3: CASSSQGSEQYF

D: -
size: -
J: TRBJ2-1
V: TRBV30
DNA: TGTGCCTGGAGTGTACCGGCAGGGAGGAGGGAGCAGTTCTTC
CDR3: CAWSVPAGRREQFF

D: TRBD1
size: -
J: TRBJ2-5
V: TRBV5-1
DNA: TGCGCCAGCAGGAGGGGGGGACAGGGGCAACAAGAGACCCAGTACTTC
CDR3: CASRRGGQGQQETQYF

D: -
size: -
J: TRBJ1-1
V: TRBV30
DNA: TGTGCCTGGAGTCCGCCGGACTCGAAAAACACTGAAGCTTTCTTT
CDR3: CAWSPPDSKNTEAFF

D: TRBD1
size: -
J: TRBJ1-2
V: TRBV11-2
DNA: TGTGCCAGCAGCTTAGCCGGACAGGGCATCAACTATGGCTACACCTTC
CDR3: CASSLAGQGINYGYTF

D: -
size: -
J: TRBJ2-1
V: TRBV10-2
DNA: TGCGCCAGCAGGACCCGGGGGGCGAATGAGCAGTTCTTC
CDR3: CASRTRGANEQFF

D: -
size: -
J: TRBJ1-1
V: TRBV4-3
DNA: TGCGCCAGCAGCCAAGATGTCCAGGGGATAGGCGCTGAAGCTTTCTTT
CDR3: CASSQDVQGIGAEAFF

D: -
size: -
J: TRBJ2-1
V: TRBV19
DNA: TGTGCCAGCCGCGGGACCTTCAATGAGCAGTTCTTC
CDR3: CASRGTFNEQFF

D: TRBD2
size: -
J: TRBJ2-7
V: TRBV9
DNA: TGTGCCAGCAGCGTATGGGATAGCGGGGGGCTTCTCGAGCAGTACTTC
CDR3: CASSVWDSGGLLEQYF

D: TRBD2
size: -
J: TRBJ2-1
V: TRBV25-1
DNA: TGTGCCAGCAGTGAACGGCTAGCGGGGGCAAGCTCCTACAATGAGCAGTTCTTC
CDR3: CASSERLAGASSYNEQFF

D: -
size: once
J: TRBJ2-7
V: TRBV19
DNA: TGTGCCAGTAGTATAGGGGGGCGCAGTAAGGACGAGCAGTACTTC
CDR3: CASSIGGRSKDEQYF

D: -
size: -
J: TRBJ1-6
V: TRBV9
DNA: TGTGCCAGCAGCGTCAGTGGTTCACCCCTCCACTTT
CDR3: CASSVSGSPLHF

D: -
size: -
J: TRBJ1-2
V: TRBV7-8
DNA: TGTGCCAGCAGCTTAGAAATGACAGGCGCCTATGGCTACACCTTC
CDR3: CASSLEMTGAYGYTF

D: -
size: few
J: TRBJ2-7
V: TRBV7-9
DNA: TGTTCCAGCAGCCCTACGACCTACGAGCAGTACTTC
CDR3: CSSSPTTYEQYF

D: -
size: -
J: TRBJ1-2
V: TRBV19
DNA: TGTGCCAGTAGTATAGCGGAGTTCACAGGCTACACCTTC
CDR3: CASSIAEFTGYTF

D: -
size: once
J: TRBJ2-3
V: TRBV5-1
DNA: TGCGCCAGCAGCTCCGGGATCGCAGATACGCAGTATTTT
CDR3: CASSSGIADTQYF

D: TRBD1
size: -
J: TRBJ2-7
V: TRBV5-4
DNA: TGTGCCAGCAGTTACGGACAGGGATTCTACGAGCAGTACTTC
CDR3: CASSYGQGFYEQYF